Sequencing of this T cell receptor (beta chain) was carried out in a study of blood T cells in healthy people across ages. The CDR3 is 13 residues long. Per the germline V gene, CDR1 is DFQATT and CDR2 is SNEGSKA (reference sequence). V dropped 3 bases and J dropped 1 base, with 10 bases sitting between them. Through a sample-barcoded 5' primer and a J-beta primer mix, a second PCR was run for about 7 to 12 cycles. Each cDNA molecule received a tag from a template-switch adaptor that had 12 random nucleotides. Every sample produced at least 3 million CDR3-containing paired-end reads. TCRdb ran MiXCR on the 5' RACE reads and lists one entry per CDR3 protein. The sample has 600,000 to 1,000,000 distinct CDR3 sequences, roughly 60% seen once.

The sequence was obtained from a man under 40 in good health. The specimen sequenced was blood. The chain links TRBV20-1 to TRBJ2-7; no clear D gene. In DNA, the CDR3 is TGCAGTGCTAGCGGGCCCAGTTCCTACGAGCAGTACTTC. The encoded protein is CSASGPSSYEQYF.